The clone carrying this T cell receptor (beta chain) was counted only a few times. These data are taken from a study of T cells after yellow fever vaccination. The CDR3 runs to 15 residues. With 5 bases removed from V and 2 bases from J, the gap between germline ends came to 12 bases. Germline V gene data show CDR1 as SGHDN and CDR2 as FVKESK. Each CDR3 protein is one row after TCRdb ran MiXCR on the 5' RACE reads. The sample records more than 250,000 distinct CDR3 sequences, roughly 7% being singletons. The clonotype was recovered from a man aged 18 to 29 who received the YFV17D yellow fever vaccine. The chain uses TRBV14 and TRBJ2-2, with D possibly TRBD2 on 6 matching bases. The material sequenced was PBMCs, taken around 45 days after the first yellow fever vaccination. DNA for the CDR3: TGTGCCAGCAGCGGGACTCTCCGTAACACCGGGGAGCTGTTTTTT. Translated, it gives CASSGTLRNTGELFF.